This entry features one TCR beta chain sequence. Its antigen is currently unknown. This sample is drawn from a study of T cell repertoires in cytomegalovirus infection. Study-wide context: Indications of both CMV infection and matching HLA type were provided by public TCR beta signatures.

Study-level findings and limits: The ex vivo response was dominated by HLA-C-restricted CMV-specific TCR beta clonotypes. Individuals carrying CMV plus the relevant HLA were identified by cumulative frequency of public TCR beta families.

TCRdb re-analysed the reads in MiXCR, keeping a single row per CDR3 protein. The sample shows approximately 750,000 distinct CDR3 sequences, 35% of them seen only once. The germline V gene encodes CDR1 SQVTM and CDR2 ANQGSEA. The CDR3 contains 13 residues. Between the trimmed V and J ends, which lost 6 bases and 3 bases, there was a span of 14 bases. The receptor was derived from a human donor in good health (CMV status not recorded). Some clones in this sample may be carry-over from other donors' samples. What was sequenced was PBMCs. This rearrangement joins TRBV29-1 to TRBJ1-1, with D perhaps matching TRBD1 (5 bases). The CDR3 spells CSVSGRGDTEAFF. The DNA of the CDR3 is TGCAGCGTGTCCGGGAGGGGAGACACTGAAGCTTTCTTT.